The 16 T cell receptor beta chains given below trace back to one sample, sequenced in a study of shared clonotypes between healthy human individuals. The repertoire was sequenced with immunoSEQ multiplex PCR; TCRdb's copy has only in-frame clones and lacks some. The sample records roughly 500,000 clones, almost 80% being singletons. Material for sequencing was PBMCs. All receptors derive from a woman in her thirties or forties in good health. Some clones in this sample may be carry-over from other donors' samples.

The V and J genes are TRBV28 and TRBJ2-5; TRBD2 matches at 8 bases. The CDR3 sequence is 15 residues long. J lost 5 bases, V lost 5 bases, and 10 bases had no gene match. Germline V CDR1 and CDR2: MDHEN, SYDVKM. The CDR3 DNA follows: TGTGCCAGCAGTCCGGGGGGGCAGGCGGGCGAGACCCAGTACTTC. It specifies CASSPGGQAGETQYF.

V and J are TRBV6-6 and TRBJ2-7; D ambiguous. Germline assignment: CDR1 MNHNY and CDR2 SVGAGI (reference sequence). This CDR3 has 13 amino acids. The V and J ends lost 5 bases and 2 bases respectively, with 10 bases between them. CDR3 sequence: CASSPGSTYEQYF. The CDR3 bases are TGTGCCAGCAGTCCTGGTTCCACCTACGAGCAGTACTTC.

This clone was observed a handful of times. The chain has TRBV6-1 and TRBJ2-3, with 7 bases matching TRBD2. CDR1 is MNHNS and CDR2 is SASEGT in the germline V gene. CDR3 length: 15 residues. J was trimmed by 5 bases and V by 1 base; bases with no gene match: 6. CDR3 nucleotide sequence: TGTGCCAGCAGTGAAGGGGCGGGAGTGAAAGATACGCAGTATTTT. Its protein is CASSEGAGVKDTQYF.

The chain combines TRBV7-9 with TRBJ1-1; possibly TRBD1 for D (6 bases). Germline CDR1 is SEHNR and CDR2 is FQNEAQ (reference sequence). The V end lost 6 bases, the J end lost 11 bases, and 25 bases lay between the germline ends. The CDR3 loop spans 15 amino acids. Written as DNA, the CDR3 is TGTGCCAGCAGTTCGACCGGGACACCCAGAACAGTGGCTTTCTTT. Amino acid sequence: CASSSTGTPRTVAFF.

This chain joins TRBV11-2 and TRBJ2-5, with 10 nucleotides matching TRBD2. CDR3 length equals 16 residues. The V gene end was trimmed by 2 bases and the J gene end by 5 bases; junction bases not matched to a gene: 8. CDR1 and CDR2 from the germline V gene are SGHAT and FQNNGV. In nucleotides, the CDR3 is TGTGCCAGCAGCTTAAACCCAGCGGGAGGGCCGGAGACCCAGTACTTC. It yields the protein CASSLNPAGGPETQYF. The full variable domain, in which reference TRBV11-2 and TRBJ2-5 provide the parts outside the CDR3, is EAGVAQSPRYKIIEKRQSVAFWCNPISGHATLYWYQQILGQGPKLLIQFQNNGVVDDSQLPKDRFSAERLKGVDSTLKIQPAKLEDSAVYLCASSLNPAGGPETQYFGPGTRLLVL.

The chain couples TRBV4-1 to TRBJ2-7, with D perhaps TRBD1 or TRBD2 (5 bases each). Germline-derived CDR1 and CDR2 are MGHRA and YSYEKL. The CDR3 extends over 15 amino acids. Trimming stripped 8 bases from V and 7 bases from J, with 24 bases between. CDR3 in DNA: TGCGCCAGCGGCGCTCACGGGACCGGCCCTGGGGAGCAGTACTTC. It specifies CASGAHGTGPGEQYF.

The chain carries TRBV18 and TRBJ2-2; possibly TRBD2 for D (6 bases). The CDR3 is 16 amino acids. The ends were cut back, 4 bases at V and 0 bases at J, with 12 bases in the middle. The V gene's germline CDR1 is KGHSH and CDR2 LQKENI. CDR3 loop: CASSQRGGTNTGELFF. CDR3 sequence (DNA): TGTGCCAGCTCACAACGGGGAGGCACGAACACCGGGGAGCTGTTTTTT.

The chain employs TRBV9 and TRBJ1-5; maybe TRBD1 (5 bases). Trimming shortened V by 3 bases and J by 5 bases, and 12 bases separated the two germline ends. The CDR3 totals 14 residues. CDR1 is SGDLS and CDR2 is YYNGEE in the germline V gene. DNA of the CDR3: TGTGCCAGCAGCGGCGGGGGAACCCATCAGCCCCAGCATTTT. Translation gives CASSGGGTHQPQHF.

The gene calls are TRBV9 and TRBJ2-7; 11 bases fit TRBD1. The V segment lost 0 bases and the J segment 3 bases; nucleotides outside the gene matches: 5. CDR3 length: 16 residues. Germline lookup yields CDR1 SGDLS and CDR2 YYNGEE. Here the CDR3 DNA reads TGTGCCAGCAGCGTAGCGGGGACAGGGGGTTTCTACGAGCAGTACTTC. It is translated as CASSVAGTGGFYEQYF.

The rearrangement joins TRBV15 to TRBJ2-7; possibly TRBD1 for D (6 bases). The CDR3 sequence is 15 residues long. V was clipped by 3 bases and J by 0 bases, with 12 bases between them. The V gene's germline CDR1 is LNHNV and CDR2 YYDKDF (reference sequence). The CDR3 DNA follows: TGTGCCACCAGCAGGGGGGCCATTAGCTCCTACGAGCAGTACTTC. It translates to CATSRGAISSYEQYF. The full variable domain, completed using reference TRBV15 and TRBJ2-7, is DAMVIQNPRYQVTQFGKPVTLSCSQTLNHNVMYWYQQKSSQAPKLLFHYYDKDFNNEADTPDNFQSRRPNTSFCFLDIRSPGLGDTAMYLCATSRGAISSYEQYFGPGTRLTVT.

This clone has just a few counts. V gene TRBV27 combines with J gene TRBJ1-4; D is undetermined. Germline V gene lookup returns CDR1 MNHEY and CDR2 SMNVEV (reference sequence). The CDR3 runs 14 residues. Trimming removed 2 bases from V and 4 bases from J, with 8 bases in between. DNA of the CDR3: TGTGCCAGCAGTTTAGGAGGGTATAATGAAAAACTGTTTTTT. As protein: CASSLGGYNEKLFF.

The count of this clone is one. This rearrangement joins TRBV6-6 to TRBJ2-7, with D possibly being TRBD1 (5 bases). In germline, CDR1 is MNHNY, CDR2 SVGAGI (reference sequence). V gave up 0 bases and J gave up 3 bases, with 15 bases separating them. This CDR3 region has 16 residues. The CDR3 nucleotides are TGTGCCAGCAGTTACTCGAGTCATAGGGGATACTACGAGCAGTACTTC. Translated: CASSYSSHRGYYEQYF.

V gene TRBV2 combines with J gene TRBJ1-2; D gene uncertain. The CDR3 length is 11 residues. Per the germline V gene, CDR1 is SNHLY and CDR2 is FYNNEI. V lost 6 bases and J lost 3, with 5 bases in between. The CDR3 is CASSRDYGYTF. DNA for the CDR3: TGTGCCAGCAGCCGGGACTATGGCTACACCTTC.

The V gene is TRBV5-1, the J gene TRBJ1-2; tentative D call: TRBD1 (6 bases). Germline V gene data show CDR1 as SGHRS and CDR2 as YFSETQ. Trimming removed 10 bases from V and 4 bases from J, with 23 bases in between. This CDR3 is 15 amino acids long. The CDR3 coding sequence is TGCGCCCCTTCGAAACAAGGGGGGGGGATCTATGGCTACACCTTC. Translated, it gives CAPSKQGGGIYGYTF.

The chain couples TRBV10-3 to TRBJ2-7; D is undetermined. The CDR3 sequence is 12 residues long. The germline V gene has CDR1 ENHRY and CDR2 SYGVKD. Deletions cut 2 bases from V and 5 bases from J, with 7 bases between. The CDR3 spells CAISENSDEQYF. Written as DNA, the CDR3 is TGTGCCATCAGTGAGAACAGCGACGAGCAGTACTTC.

There are a few counts of this clone. The V call is TRBV28, the J call TRBJ2-7; 8 bases fit TRBD2. CDR1 MDHEN and CDR2 SYDVKM come from the germline V gene. Losses at the gene ends were 1 base for V and 1 base for J; bases not matched to a gene: 3. The CDR3 has 15 residues. CDR3 nucleotides: TGTGCCAGCAGTTTATCGGGACTAGGGTCCTACGAGCAGTACTTC. Its protein is CASSLSGLGSYEQYF.